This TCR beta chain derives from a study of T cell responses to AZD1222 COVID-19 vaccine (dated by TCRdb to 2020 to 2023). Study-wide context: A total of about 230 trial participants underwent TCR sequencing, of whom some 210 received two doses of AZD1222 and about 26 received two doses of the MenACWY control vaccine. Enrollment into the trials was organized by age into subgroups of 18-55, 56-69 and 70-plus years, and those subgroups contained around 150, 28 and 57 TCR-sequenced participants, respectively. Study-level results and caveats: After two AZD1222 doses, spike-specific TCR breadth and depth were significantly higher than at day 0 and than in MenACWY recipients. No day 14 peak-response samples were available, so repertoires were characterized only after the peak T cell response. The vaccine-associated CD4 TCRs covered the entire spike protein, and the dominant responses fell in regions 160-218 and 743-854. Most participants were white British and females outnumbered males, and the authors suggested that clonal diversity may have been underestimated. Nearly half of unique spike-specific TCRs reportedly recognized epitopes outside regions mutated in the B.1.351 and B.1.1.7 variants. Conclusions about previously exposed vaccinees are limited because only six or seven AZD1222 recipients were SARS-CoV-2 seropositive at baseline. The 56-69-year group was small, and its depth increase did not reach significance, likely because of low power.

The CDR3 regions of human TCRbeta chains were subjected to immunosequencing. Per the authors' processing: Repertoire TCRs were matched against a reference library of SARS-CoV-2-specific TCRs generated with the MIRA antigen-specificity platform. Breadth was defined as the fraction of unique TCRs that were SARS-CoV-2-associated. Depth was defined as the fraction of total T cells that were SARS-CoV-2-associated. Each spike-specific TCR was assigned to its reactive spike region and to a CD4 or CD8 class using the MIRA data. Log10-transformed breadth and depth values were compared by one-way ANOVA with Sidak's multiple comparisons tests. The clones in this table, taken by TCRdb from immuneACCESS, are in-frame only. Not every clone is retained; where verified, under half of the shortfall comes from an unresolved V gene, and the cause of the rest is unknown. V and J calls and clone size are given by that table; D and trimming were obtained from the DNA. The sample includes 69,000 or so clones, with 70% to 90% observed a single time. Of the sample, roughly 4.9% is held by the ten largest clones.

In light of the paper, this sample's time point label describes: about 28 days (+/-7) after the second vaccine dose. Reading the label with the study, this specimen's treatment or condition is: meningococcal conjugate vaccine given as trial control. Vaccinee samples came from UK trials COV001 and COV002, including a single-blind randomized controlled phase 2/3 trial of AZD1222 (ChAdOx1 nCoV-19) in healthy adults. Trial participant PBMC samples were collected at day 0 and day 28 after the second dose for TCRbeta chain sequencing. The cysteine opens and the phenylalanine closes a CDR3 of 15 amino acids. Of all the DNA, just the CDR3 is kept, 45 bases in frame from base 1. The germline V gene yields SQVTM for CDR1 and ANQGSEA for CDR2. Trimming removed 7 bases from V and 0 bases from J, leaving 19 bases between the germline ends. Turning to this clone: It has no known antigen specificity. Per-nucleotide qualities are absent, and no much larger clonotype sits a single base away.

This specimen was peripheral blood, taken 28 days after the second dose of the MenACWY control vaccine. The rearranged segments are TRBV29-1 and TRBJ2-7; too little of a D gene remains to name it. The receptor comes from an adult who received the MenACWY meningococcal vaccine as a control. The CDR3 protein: CSALPRPTFSYEQYF. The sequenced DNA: TGCAGCGCCCTCCCGAGGCCCACGTTCTCCTACGAGCAGTACTTC.